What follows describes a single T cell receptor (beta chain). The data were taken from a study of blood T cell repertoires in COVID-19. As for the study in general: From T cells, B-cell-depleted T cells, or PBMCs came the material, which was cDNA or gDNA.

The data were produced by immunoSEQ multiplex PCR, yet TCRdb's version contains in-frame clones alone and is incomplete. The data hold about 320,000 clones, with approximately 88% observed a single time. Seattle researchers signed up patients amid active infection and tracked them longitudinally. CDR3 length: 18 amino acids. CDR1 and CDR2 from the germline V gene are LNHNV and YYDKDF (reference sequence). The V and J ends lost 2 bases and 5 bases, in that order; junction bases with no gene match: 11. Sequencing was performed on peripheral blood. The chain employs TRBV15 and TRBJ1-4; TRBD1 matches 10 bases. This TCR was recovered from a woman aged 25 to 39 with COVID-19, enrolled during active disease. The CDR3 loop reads CATSRSNGQGVPNEKLFF. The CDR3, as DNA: TGTGCCACCAGCAGATCGAACGGACAGGGGGTCCCAAATGAAAAACTGTTTTTT.